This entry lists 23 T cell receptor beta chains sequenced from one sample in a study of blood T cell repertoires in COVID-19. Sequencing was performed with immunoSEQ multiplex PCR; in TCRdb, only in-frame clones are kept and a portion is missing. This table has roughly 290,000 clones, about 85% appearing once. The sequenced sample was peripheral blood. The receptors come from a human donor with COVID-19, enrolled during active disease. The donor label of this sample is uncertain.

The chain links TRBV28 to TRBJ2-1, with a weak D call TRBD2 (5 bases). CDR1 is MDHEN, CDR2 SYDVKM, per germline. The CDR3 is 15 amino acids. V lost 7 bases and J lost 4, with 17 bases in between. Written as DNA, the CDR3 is TGTGCCAGCACCGGATGGGAGCGTAGATACAATGAGCAGTTCTTC. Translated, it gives CASTGWERRYNEQFF.

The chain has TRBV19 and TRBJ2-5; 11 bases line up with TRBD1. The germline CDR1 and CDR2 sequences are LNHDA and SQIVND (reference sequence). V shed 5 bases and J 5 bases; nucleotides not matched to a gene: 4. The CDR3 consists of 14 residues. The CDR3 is CASSSRDRGETQYF. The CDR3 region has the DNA TGTGCCAGTAGTTCCCGGGACAGGGGGGAGACCCAGTACTTC.

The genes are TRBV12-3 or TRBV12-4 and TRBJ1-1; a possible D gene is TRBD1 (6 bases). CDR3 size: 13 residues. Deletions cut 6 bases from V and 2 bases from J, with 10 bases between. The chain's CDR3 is CASSRQVNTEAFF. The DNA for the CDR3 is TGTGCCAGCAGCCGACAGGTAAACACTGAAGCTTTCTTT.

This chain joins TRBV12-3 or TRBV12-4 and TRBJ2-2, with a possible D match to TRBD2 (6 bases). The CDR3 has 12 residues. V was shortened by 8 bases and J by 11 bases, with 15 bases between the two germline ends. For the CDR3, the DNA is TGTGCCAGCCGCCGGGGGTTCGGAGAGCTGTTTTTT. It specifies CASRRGFGELFF.

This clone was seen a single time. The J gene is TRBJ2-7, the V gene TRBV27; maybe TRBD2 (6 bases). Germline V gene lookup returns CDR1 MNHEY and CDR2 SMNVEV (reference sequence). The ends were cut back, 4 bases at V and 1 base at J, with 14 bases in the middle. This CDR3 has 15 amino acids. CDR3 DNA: TGTGCCAGCAGTTATACAGCGGGCCCGTCCTACGAGCAGTACTTC. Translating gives CASSYTAGPSYEQYF.

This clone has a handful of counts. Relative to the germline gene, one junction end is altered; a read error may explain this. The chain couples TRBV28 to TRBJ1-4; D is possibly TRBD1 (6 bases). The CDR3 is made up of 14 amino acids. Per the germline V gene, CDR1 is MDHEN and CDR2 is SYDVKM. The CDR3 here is CACSPGGTSEKLFF. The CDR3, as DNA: TGTGCCTGCAGCCCTGGGGGCACCAGCGAAAAACTGTTTTTT.

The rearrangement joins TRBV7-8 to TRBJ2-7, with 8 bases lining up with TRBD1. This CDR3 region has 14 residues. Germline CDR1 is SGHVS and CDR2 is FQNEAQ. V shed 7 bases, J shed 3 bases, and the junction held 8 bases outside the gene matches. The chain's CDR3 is CASTWTGFDYEQYF. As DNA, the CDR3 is TGTGCCAGCACCTGGACAGGGTTCGACTACGAGCAGTACTTC.

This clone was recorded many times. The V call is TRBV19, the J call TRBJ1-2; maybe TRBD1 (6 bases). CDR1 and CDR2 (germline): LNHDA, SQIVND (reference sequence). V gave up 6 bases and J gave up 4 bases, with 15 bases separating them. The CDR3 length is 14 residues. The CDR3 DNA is TGTGCCAGTAGCCGGGACACTCCCGCCTATGGCTACACCTTC. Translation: CASSRDTPAYGYTF.

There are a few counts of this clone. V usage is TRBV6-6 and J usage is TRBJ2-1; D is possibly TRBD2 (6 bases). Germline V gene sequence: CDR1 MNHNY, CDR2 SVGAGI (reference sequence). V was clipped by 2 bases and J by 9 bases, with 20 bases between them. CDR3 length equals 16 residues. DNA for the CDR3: TGTGCCAGCAGTTACCCCCCGGGGGACGGGTCGTTTGAGCAGTTCTTC. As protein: CASSYPPGDGSFEQFF.

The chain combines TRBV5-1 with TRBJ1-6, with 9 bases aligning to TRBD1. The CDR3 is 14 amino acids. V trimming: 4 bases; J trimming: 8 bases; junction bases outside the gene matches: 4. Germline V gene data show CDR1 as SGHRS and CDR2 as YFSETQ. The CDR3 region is CASSPGQGDSPLHF. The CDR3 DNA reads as TGCGCCAGCAGCCCGGGACAGGGAGATTCACCCCTCCACTTT. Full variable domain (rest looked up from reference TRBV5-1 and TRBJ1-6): KAGVTQTPRYLIKTRGQQVTLSCSPISGHRSVSWYQQTPGQGLQFLFEYFSETQRNKGNFPGRFSGRQFSNSRSEMNVSTLELGDSALYLCASSPGQGDSPLHFGNGTRLTVT.

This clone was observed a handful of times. The CDR3 protein is CASSEPAWSSYEQYF. The CDR3 DNA follows: TGTGCCAGCAGCGAGCCTGCTTGGAGCTCCTACGAGCAGTACTTC. The chain has TRBV12-1 and TRBJ2-7; the table names TRBD2, a call not compared with the DNA. TRBV12-1 is tagged as a pseudogene. CDR3 size: 15 residues.

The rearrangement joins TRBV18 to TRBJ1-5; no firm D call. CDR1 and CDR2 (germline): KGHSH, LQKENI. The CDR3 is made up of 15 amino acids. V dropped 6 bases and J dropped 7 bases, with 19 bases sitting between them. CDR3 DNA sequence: TGTGCCAGCTCCCTCACGAATCAGGACTACCAGCCCCAGCATTTT. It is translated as CASSLTNQDYQPQHF.

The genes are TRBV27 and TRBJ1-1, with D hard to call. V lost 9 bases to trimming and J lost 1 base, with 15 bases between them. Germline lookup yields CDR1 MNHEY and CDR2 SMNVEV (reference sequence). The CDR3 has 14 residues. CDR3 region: CASRRVPGNTEAFF. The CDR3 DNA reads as TGTGCCAGTCGCCGGGTCCCGGGGAACACTGAAGCTTTCTTT.

CDR3 protein: CASSKTGGHYEQYF. The CDR3 nucleotides are TGCGCCAGCAGCAAGACAGGGGGTCACTACGAGCAGTACTTC. J is TRBJ2-7 and V is TRBV5-1; 9 bases line up with TRBD1. Trimming removed 4 bases from V and 3 bases from J; junction bases left unmatched: 5. CDR3 length equals 14 residues. CDR1 is SGHRS, CDR2 YFSETQ, per germline. Full variable domain (outside the CDR3, taken from reference TRBV5-1 and TRBJ2-7): KAGVTQTPRYLIKTRGQQVTLSCSPISGHRSVSWYQQTPGQGLQFLFEYFSETQRNKGNFPGRFSGRQFSNSRSEMNVSTLELGDSALYLCASSKTGGHYEQYFGPGTRLTVT.

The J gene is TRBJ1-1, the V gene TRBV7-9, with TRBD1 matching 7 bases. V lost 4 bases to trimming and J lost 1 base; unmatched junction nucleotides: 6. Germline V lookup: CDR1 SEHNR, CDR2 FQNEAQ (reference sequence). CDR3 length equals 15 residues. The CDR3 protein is CASSSSGQRNTEAFF. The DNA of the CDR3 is TGTGCCAGCAGCTCCTCGGGACAGAGGAACACTGAAGCTTTCTTT.

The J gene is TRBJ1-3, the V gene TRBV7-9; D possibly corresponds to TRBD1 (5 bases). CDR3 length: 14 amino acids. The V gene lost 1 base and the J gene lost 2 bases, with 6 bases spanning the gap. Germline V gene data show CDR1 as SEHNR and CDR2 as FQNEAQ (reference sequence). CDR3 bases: TGTGCCAGCAGCTTAGGGGGCGCTGGAAACACCATATATTTT. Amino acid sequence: CASSLGGAGNTIYF. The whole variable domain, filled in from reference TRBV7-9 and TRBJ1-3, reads DTGVSQNPRHKITKRGQNVTFRCDPISEHNRLYWYRQTLGQGPEFLTYFQNEAQLEKSRLLSDRFSAERPKGSFSTLEIQRTEQGDSAMYLCASSLGGAGNTIYFGEGSWLTVV.

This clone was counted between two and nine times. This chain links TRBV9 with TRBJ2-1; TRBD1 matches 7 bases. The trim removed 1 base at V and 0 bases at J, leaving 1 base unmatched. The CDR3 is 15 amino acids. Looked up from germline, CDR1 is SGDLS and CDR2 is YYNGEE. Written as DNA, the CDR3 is TGTGCCAGCAGCGTAACAGGGGACTCCTACAATGAGCAGTTCTTC. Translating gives CASSVTGDSYNEQFF.

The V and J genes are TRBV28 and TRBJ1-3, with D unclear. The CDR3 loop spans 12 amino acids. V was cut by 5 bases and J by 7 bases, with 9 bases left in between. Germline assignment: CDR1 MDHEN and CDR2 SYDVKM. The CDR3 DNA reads TGTGCCAGCAGTCCTAGACCGAACACCATATATTTT. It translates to CASSPRPNTIYF.

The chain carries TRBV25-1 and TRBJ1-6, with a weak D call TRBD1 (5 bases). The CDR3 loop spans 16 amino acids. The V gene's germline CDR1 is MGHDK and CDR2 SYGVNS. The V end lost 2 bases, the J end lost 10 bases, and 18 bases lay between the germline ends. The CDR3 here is CASSELGHEKISPLHF. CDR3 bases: TGTGCCAGCAGTGAACTAGGACATGAAAAAATATCACCCCTCCACTTT. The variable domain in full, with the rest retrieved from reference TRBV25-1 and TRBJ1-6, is EADIYQTPRYLVIGTGKKITLECSQTMGHDKMYWYQQDPGMELHLIHYSYGVNSTEKGDLSSESTVSRIRTEHFPLTLESARPSHTSQYLCASSELGHEKISPLHFGNGTRLTVT.

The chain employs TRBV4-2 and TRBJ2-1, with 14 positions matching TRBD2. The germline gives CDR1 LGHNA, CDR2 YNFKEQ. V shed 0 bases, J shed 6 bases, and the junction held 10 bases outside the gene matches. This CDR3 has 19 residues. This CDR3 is CASSQDQRTGLAGVNEQFF. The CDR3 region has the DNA TGTGCCAGCAGCCAAGATCAACGAACGGGACTAGCGGGAGTCAATGAGCAGTTCTTC.

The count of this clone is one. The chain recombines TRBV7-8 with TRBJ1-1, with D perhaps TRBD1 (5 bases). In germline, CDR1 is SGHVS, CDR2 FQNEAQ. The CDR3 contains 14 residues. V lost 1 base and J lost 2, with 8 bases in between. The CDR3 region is CASSLGGHNTEAFF. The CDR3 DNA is TGTGCCAGCAGCTTAGGGGGCCATAACACTGAAGCTTTCTTT.

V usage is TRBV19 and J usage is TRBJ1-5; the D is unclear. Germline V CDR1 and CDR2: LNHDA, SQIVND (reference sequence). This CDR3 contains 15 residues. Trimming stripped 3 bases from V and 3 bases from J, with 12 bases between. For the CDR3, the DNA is TGTGCCAGTAGTATCCCCGAGGGTCCCAATCAGCCCCAGCATTTT. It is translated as CASSIPEGPNQPQHF.

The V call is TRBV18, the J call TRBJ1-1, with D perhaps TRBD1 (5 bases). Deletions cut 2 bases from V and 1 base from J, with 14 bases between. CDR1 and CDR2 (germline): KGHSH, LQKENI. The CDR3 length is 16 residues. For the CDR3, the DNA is TGTGCCAGCTCACCAGAGCTTGTCACAGGGAACACTGAAGCTTTCTTT. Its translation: CASSPELVTGNTEAFF.